The source of this TCR beta chain is a study of graft-versus-host responses after intestinal transplantation. The wider study: Every one of the recipients received anti-thymocyte globulin induction and afterwards took tacrolimus and steroids for roughly three years.

Deletions cut 2 bases from V and 4 bases from J, with 23 bases between. In germline, CDR1 is SGHVS, CDR2 FNYEAQ. CDR3 length: 18 residues. As regards this clone: Its target is unknown.

Study-wide results and limits: Graft-donor T cell macrochimerism in patients accompanied high graft-versus-host to host-versus-graft clonal ratios in allografts. Recipient bone marrow held GvH clones, some seen earlier in ileum or blood.

The assay was immunoSEQ multiplex PCR, and TCRdb's table has in-frame clones only and misses some. This sample has over 65,000 clones, with under 95% found just once. Sequencing used unstimulated CD8+ T cells sorted from spleen or lymph node cells, obtained before transplant. The chain carries TRBV7-6 and TRBJ2-5, with D perhaps matching TRBD2 (7 bases). The origin of this receptor is a human donor who was the organ donor for an intestinal transplant. The CDR3 DNA reads TGTGCCAGCAGCTTAAACTCGCGGGGGCACAAAGGGAGAGAGACCCAGTACTTC. Its protein is CASSLNSRGHKGRETQYF.